Sequencing of this T cell receptor beta chain was carried out in a study of blood T cells in healthy people across ages (dated by TCRdb to between 2014 and 2017). Some background on the complete study: In model experiments, roughly one uniquely barcoded TCR beta cDNA molecule per two T cells was captured by template switching. Four age groups were formed from the donors: young (average around 15 years), middle-aged (approximately 42), aged (62) and long-lived (around 82). To avoid experimental bias, donors of different ages were distributed randomly across sequencing lanes. Two additional independent replicas of 1 million unique cDNA reads from the same blood draw were analyzed for two donors (one aged 18 to 30 and one aged 80 or older). Age-related changes in TCR beta repertoire diversity were measured in the study by deep sequencing normalized with unique cDNA molecular identifiers.

General conclusions and limits of the study: Because profiling used bulk unsorted PBMCs, naive and antigen-experienced compartments could not be compared conclusively. Because donor CMV infection status was unknown, age-related changes in expanded clonotypes were potentially confounded. Observed TCR beta diversity per million T cells fell roughly linearly with age, and a significant reduction was already apparent by age roughly 40. The percentage of naive T cells measured by flow cytometry correlated strongly with observed TCR beta diversity. Total diversity estimates from one million sequenced T cells were considered lower bounds and underestimates. Compared with the aged group, the long-lived group had more naive CD4+ T cells, fewer expanded clones and increased TCR diversity, a pattern suggesting age selection.

The 35 to 40 donors, aged roughly 6 to 95 years, were systemically healthy Caucasian individuals from Russia. Around 10 milliliters of peripheral blood were collected from each donor into EDTA-treated Vacutainer tubes. Ficoll-Paque density-gradient centrifugation was used to isolate PBMCs, with at least 6.5 million per sample. Total RNA was extracted from PBMCs with Trizol reagent, with at least 5.5 micrograms obtained per sample. For every donor, an aliquot of PBMCs went through flow cytometry to measure the percentages of naive CD45RAhigh/CD27high T cells. The CDR3, from cysteine to phenylalanine, totals 12 residues. Only the CDR3 portion is preserved as DNA: 36 bases, with reading frame beginning at the first base. The V end loses 1 base and the J end loses 11 bases, and a stretch of 11 bases separates them. CDR1 SEHNR and CDR2 FQNEAQ were looked up in the germline V gene (reference sequence).

A word on this clonotype: Its antigen has not been determined. The sample holds no much larger clone one base away, and base qualities are not on file.

The library was generated by 5' RACE. TCRdb names Illumina HiSeq 2500 as the instrument used. A second PCR of about 6 to 11 cycles was run with a J-beta primer mix and a sample-barcoded 5' primer. A unique molecular identifier was introduced onto each TCR beta cDNA molecule by a template-switch 5' adaptor carrying 12 random nucleotides. At least 3 million CDR3-containing paired-end reads were obtained from each sample. First-strand cDNA synthesis was performed from all RNA using the Mint cDNA synthesis kit, with priming by a TRBC-specific oligonucleotide. Following uracil-DNA glycosylase treatment, all cDNA underwent a first 18-cycle PCR with the universal primers M1SS and BC2_uni_R. The authors' pipeline ran thus. Each sample was normalized by randomly selecting 1 million high-quality reads, each carrying a distinct molecular identifier. Instead of being binned into consensus sequences, reads that shared molecular identifiers were thrown out. MiTCR, with a Q25 quality threshold and the strictest error-elimination algorithm, was used for CDR3 identification, clonotype clustering and error correction. A nonparametric unseen species model with Euler transformation was used to estimate lower-bound total TCR beta diversity. TCRdb passed the public sequencing reads through fastp at Q25 and MiXCR, retaining productive beta sequences. Rows merge per CDR3 protein into single entries with the most common DNA and genes. Here the V and J calls rest on TCRdb's processing, not on the authors' analysis. In all, the sample holds roughly 1.5 million distinct CDR3 sequences, and less than 45% of those were seen once. The ten largest clones take up about 4% of the sample.

The chain uses TRBV7-9 and TRBJ2-5; tentative D gene TRBD2, with 6 bases matching. Sequencing was carried out using blood. This clonotype was sampled from a woman between 18 and 30 years old in good health. The nucleotide sequence is given as TGTGCCAGCAGCTTAGTTGGGACTCAGCAGTACTTC. This translates into CASSLVGTQQYF.